Included here is one T cell receptor (beta chain) sequence, with context. This entry comes from a study of beta chain features in type 1 diabetes. Of the isolated RNA, all was reverse transcribed, and so the sequenced material was expressed TCRB transcripts. Sequenced by immunoSEQ multiplex PCR; TCRdb stores in-frame clones only, minus some. The sample shows over 500,000 clones, 15% to 18% of them seen only once. V trimming: 5 bases; J trimming: 2 bases; junction bases outside the gene matches: 6. The CDR3 runs 15 residues. CDR1 is SEHNR, CDR2 FQNEAQ, per germline (reference sequence). The receptor comes from a man between 18 and 29 years old in good health. What was sequenced was naive CD4+ T cells from blood. The rearrangement uses TRBV7-9 and TRBJ1-3; 7 bases line up with TRBD1. The CDR3 region has the DNA TGTGCCAGCAGCCGTACAGGGGTCACTGGAAACACCATATATTTT. Residues: CASSRTGVTGNTIYF.